Following are 4 T cell receptor beta chains from one sample sequenced in a study of OX40 agonist ivuxolimab in advanced cancers. Sequenced by immunoSEQ multiplex PCR; TCRdb stores in-frame clones only, minus some. Among 70,000 to 95,000 clones, approximately 91% were seen once, and the ten largest hold 0.6% to 0.8%. The sample in question was CD4+ or CD8+ T cells sorted from blood, obtained in a trial of the OX40 agonist ivuxolimab. The receptor source for this set is an adult with an advanced solid tumor such as melanoma, head and neck, liver or kidney cancer.

The chain has TRBV6-4 and TRBJ1-1, with 7 bases identical to TRBD1. The CDR3 runs 14 residues. In germline, CDR1 is MRHNA, CDR2 SNTAGT. After removal of 4 bases from V and 4 bases from J, the junction contained 6 bases not matched to a gene. The CDR3, as DNA: TGTGCCAGCAGTGCCCAGACAGGGAGCACTGAAGCTTTCTTT. Translation gives CASSAQTGSTEAFF.

The chain joins TRBV5-1 to TRBJ2-7; 7 bases line up with TRBD1. The CDR3 loop spans 14 amino acids. The trim removed 3 bases at V and 1 base at J, leaving 4 bases unmatched. CDR1 is SGHRS and CDR2 is YFSETQ in the germline V gene. The CDR3 coding sequence is TGCGCCAGCAGCTCGAACAGGGGTTCCTACGAGCAGTACTTC. This sequence encodes CASSSNRGSYEQYF.

The genes are TRBV9 and TRBJ1-2; D ambiguous. Germline loops: CDR1 SGDLS, CDR2 YYNGEE. Trimming took 0 bases from V and 4 from J, leaving 10 bases between them. This CDR3 is 14 amino acids long. The CDR3 sequence is CASSVESRRYGYTF. The CDR3 DNA reads as TGTGCCAGCAGCGTAGAGAGCAGGCGCTATGGCTACACCTTC. The full variable domain, with the rest looked up from reference TRBV9 and TRBJ1-2, is DSGVTQTPKHLITATGQRVTLRCSPRSGDLSVYWYQQSLDQGLQFLIQYYNGEERAKGNILERFSAQQFPDLHSELNLSSLELGDSALYFCASSVESRRYGYTFGSGTRLTVV.

The chain links TRBV9 to TRBJ2-1, with TRBD1 identical over 8 bases. This CDR3 is 17 amino acids long. The junction had 12 bases not matched to a gene; V was cut back by 3 bases and J by 4 bases. Germline assignment: CDR1 SGDLS and CDR2 YYNGEE. The CDR3 protein is CASSAHLGQGSYNEQFF. As DNA, the CDR3 is TGTGCCAGCAGCGCCCATCTCGGACAGGGTTCTTACAATGAGCAGTTCTTC. The full variable domain, with the rest looked up from reference TRBV9 and TRBJ2-1, is DSGVTQTPKHLITATGQRVTLRCSPRSGDLSVYWYQQSLDQGLQFLIQYYNGEERAKGNILERFSAQQFPDLHSELNLSSLELGDSALYFCASSAHLGQGSYNEQFFGPGTRLTVL.